The TCR beta chain described here comes from a study of T cell responses to AZD1222 COVID-19 vaccine. The CDR3 runs to 13 residues. The germline V gene has CDR1 GTSNPN and CDR2 SVGIG (reference sequence). Trimming pared 6 bases from V and 2 bases from J, leaving 13 bases between. Assay used: immunoSEQ multiplex PCR; TCRdb lists only in-frame clones, some missing. The sample holds roughly 75,000 clones, about nine tenths seen once. The source was peripheral blood, collected 28 days after the second AZD1222 dose. This receptor was taken from an adult who received the AZD1222 COVID-19 vaccine. The J gene is TRBJ1-2, the V gene TRBV30; D possibly corresponds to TRBD1 (6 bases). The CDR3 is CACHREFNYGYTF. DNA of the CDR3: TGTGCCTGCCACAGGGAGTTCAACTATGGCTACACCTTC. The full variable domain, rest sourced from reference TRBV30 and TRBJ1-2, is SQTIHQWPATLVQPVGSPLSLECTVEGTSNPNLYWYRQAAGRGLQLLFYSVGIGQISSEVPQNLSASRPQDRQFILSSKKLLLSDSGFYLCACHREFNYGYTFGSGTRLTVV.